Listed below are T cell receptor beta chains from one sample, sequenced in a study of CD8 T cells in Susac syndrome. TCRdb re-derived calls from the immunoSEQ multiplex PCR reads in MiXCR, one entry per CDR3 protein. Of 150,000 to 200,000 distinct CDR3 sequences in the sample, approximately 94% are singletons; the top ten hold roughly 0.11%. Sequencing was done on a sample of CD4+ T cells from PBMCs. These TCRs come from a human donor with Susac syndrome. Each CDR3 is given with its conserved first and last residue. The D gene is left open where the match is weak. Clone size is given for some rows only: seen once, a few or many times, or a class if the clone is expanded.

CDR3nt,CDR3aa,v_gene,abundance,d_gene,j_gene
TGTGCCAGTAGTATCGAGACAGGGAGCTCCTACGAGCAGTACTTC,CASSIETGSSYEQYF,TRBV19,NA,TRBD1,TRBJ2-7
TGTGCCAGCAGTTTAGAGGGGGCGAGCAATGAGCAGTTCTTC,CASSLEGASNEQFF,TRBV12-3/TRBV12-4,once,TRBD1,TRBJ2-1
TGTGCCAGCAGTTCCCCCGGGACTAGATCGATCGGGGAGCTGTTTTTT,CASSSPGTRSIGELFF,TRBV9,NA,TRBD2,TRBJ2-2
TGCGCCAGCAGCCGACCTGACCTGAACACTGAAGCTTTCTTT,CASSRPDLNTEAFF,TRBV5-1,NA,NA,TRBJ1-1
TGTGCCTGGAGAGCTACCGGGACCGACCAATCACCCCTCCACTTT,CAWRATGTDQSPLHF,TRBV30,NA,NA,TRBJ1-6
TGCAGCGTTGCCCAGGGGGGCACTGAAGCTTTCTTT,CSVAQGGTEAFF,TRBV29-1,NA,TRBD1,TRBJ1-1
TGTGCCACCAGTGATCCCGCTCCGAGGGCGGGGGGAAACAATGAGCAGTTCTTC,CATSDPAPRAGGNNEQFF,TRBV24-1,NA,TRBD2,TRBJ2-1
TGCAGAACTTACAGGGGGTCGGGTAGCACAGATACGCAGTATTTT,CRTYRGSGSTDTQYF,TRBV20-1,NA,TRBD1,TRBJ2-3
TGCAGTGCTAGAGATCCGGGGAGTTCACCCCTCCACTTT,CSARDPGSSPLHF,TRBV20-1,NA,NA,TRBJ1-6
TGTGCCACAATGAAGGGGGCCGTGAACACCGGGGAGCTGTTTTTT,CATMKGAVNTGELFF,TRBV15,NA,TRBD1,TRBJ2-2
TGTGCCAGCAGCACACGGACTAGCGGGGGCTCCTACGAGCAGTACTTC,CASSTRTSGGSYEQYF,TRBV4-2,NA,TRBD2,TRBJ2-7
TGTGCCAGCAGCGTACAGGGAGCTAATGAAAAACTGTTTTTT,CASSVQGANEKLFF,TRBV5-6,NA,NA,TRBJ1-4
TGCGCCAGCAGCGGACAGGGGTTCGACGAGCAGTACTTC,CASSGQGFDEQYF,TRBV5-1,NA,TRBD1,TRBJ2-7
TGTGCCAGCAGTAGGCCTTATCCGAACACTGAAGCTTTCTTT,CASSRPYPNTEAFF,TRBV5-4,NA,NA,TRBJ1-1
TGTGCCAGCAGTGTGACACCCCTGGGGGAAAAACTGTTTTTT,CASSVTPLGEKLFF,TRBV27,NA,NA,TRBJ1-4
TGCGCCAGCAAGAAGAGTGGGGGGAACACCGGGGAGCTGTTTTTT,CASKKSGGNTGELFF,TRBV5-1,NA,NA,TRBJ2-2
TGTGCCACCATGAGGGTTTTAAGTGATCAGCCCCAGCATTTT,CATMRVLSDQPQHF,TRBV19,once,NA,TRBJ1-5
TGTGCCAGCAGTGACAACTATGGCTACACCTTC,CASSDNYGYTF,TRBV12-3/TRBV12-4,NA,NA,TRBJ1-2
TGTGCCAGCAGTTCCCAGGGTGGCCAAGAGACCCAGTACTTC,CASSSQGGQETQYF,TRBV12-3/TRBV12-4,NA,NA,TRBJ2-5
TGTGCCTGGAAAGGGGGAGGCTACACCTTC,CAWKGGGYTF,TRBV30,NA,NA,TRBJ1-2
TGTGCCAGCAGCTTGCCCTACAATGAGCAGTTCTTC,CASSLPYNEQFF,TRBV7-2,NA,NA,TRBJ2-1
TGTGCCAGCAGTCGACCGCGCAGGGGGCAAGTAAACGAGCAGTACTTC,CASSRPRRGQVNEQYF,TRBV6-1,NA,TRBD1,TRBJ2-7
TGTGCCAGCAGACAAGGACCGAATAATTCACCCCTCCACTTT,CASRQGPNNSPLHF,TRBV6-1,NA,NA,TRBJ1-6
TGTGCCAGCAGCCAAGATGCAGTCGGGGCAAGGAACACTGAAGCTTTCTTT,CASSQDAVGARNTEAFF,TRBV3-1,NA,NA,TRBJ1-1
TGTGCCAGCAGTTTTCAGGGGTCCTCTGGGGCCAACGTCCTGACTTTC,CASSFQGSSGANVLTF,TRBV3-1,NA,NA,TRBJ2-6
TGTGCCAGTGAGGACAGGTTATACAATGAGCAGTTCTTC,CASEDRLYNEQFF,TRBV6-1,few,TRBD1,TRBJ2-1
TGCAGCGGGGGACAGTCCGACTCCTACAATGAGCAGTTCTTC,CSGGQSDSYNEQFF,TRBV29-1,NA,TRBD1,TRBJ2-1